This T cell receptor beta chain was captured by sequencing in a study of shared clonotypes between healthy human individuals. It was into CD45RA+ naive and CD45RA-negative memory subsets that the CD4+ cells were split. Method: immunoSEQ multiplex PCR; TCRdb's copy keeps in-frame clones and lacks some. The sample lists 300,000 to 350,000 clones, about 73% occurring once. Between the trimmed V and J ends, which lost 5 bases and 1 base, there was a span of 9 bases. This CDR3 region has 14 residues. Germline lookup yields CDR1 MNHNY and CDR2 SVGAGI (reference sequence). This rearrangement joins TRBV6-6 to TRBJ1-5; D ambiguous. Sequencing was performed on memory CD4+ T cells sorted from blood. Subset specified: CD45RA-negative fraction. The TCR originated in a man under 40 in good health. The CDR3 reads CASSPPGSNQPQHF. The CDR3 DNA reads as TGTGCCAGCAGTCCACCGGGGAGCAATCAGCCCCAGCATTTT.